This T cell receptor beta chain was retrieved from a study of neurological immune-mediated disorders. Study context: About 90% of the roughly 34 multiple sclerosis patients had relapsing-remitting disease; 3 had secondary progressive. Broader study findings: The expanded clones of different subjects shared no CDR3 amino acid sequences (suggesting private repertoires in all groups).

The cDNA was generated by 5'RACE with 10-nucleotide random UMIs. TCRdb reprocessed the 5' RACE reads via MiXCR and lists one record per CDR3 protein. The sample records about 71,000 distinct CDR3 sequences, almost 3.5% being singletons. This clonotype was observed many times. Its antigen is undetermined. Unsorted libraries were prepared from 2 million PBMCs that had been stored at -80 C. This TCR derives from a middle-aged man with multiple sclerosis. The specimen was PBMCs.

The CDR3 DNA sequence: TGTGCCAGCAGCTCTCCTTCAGTCGGGGAGCTGTTTTTT. Translating gives CASSSPSVGELFF. The chain recombines TRBV7-2 with TRBJ2-2; D is uncertain. This CDR3 contains 13 residues. V lost 4 bases and J lost 7, with 10 bases in between. From germline, CDR1 is SGHTA and CDR2 FQGNSA.